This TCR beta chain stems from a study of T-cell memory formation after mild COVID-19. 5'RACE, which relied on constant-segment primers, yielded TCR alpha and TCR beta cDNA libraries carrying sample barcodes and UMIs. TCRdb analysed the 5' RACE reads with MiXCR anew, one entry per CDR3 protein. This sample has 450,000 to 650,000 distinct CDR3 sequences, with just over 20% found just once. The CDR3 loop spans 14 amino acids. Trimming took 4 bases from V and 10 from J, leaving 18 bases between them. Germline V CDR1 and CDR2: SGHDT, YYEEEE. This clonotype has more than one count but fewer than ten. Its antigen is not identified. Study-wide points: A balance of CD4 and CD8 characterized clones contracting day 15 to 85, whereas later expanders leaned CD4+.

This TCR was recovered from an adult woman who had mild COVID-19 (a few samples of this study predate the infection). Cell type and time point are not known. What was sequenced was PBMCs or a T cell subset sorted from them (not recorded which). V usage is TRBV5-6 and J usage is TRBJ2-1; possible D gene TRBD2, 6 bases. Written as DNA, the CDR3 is TGTGCCAGCAGCCCACCCCCGGGGGTCCAGGAGCAGTTCTTC. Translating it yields CASSPPPGVQEQFF.